This T cell receptor beta chain was sequenced in a study of HIV-infected patients and healthy controls. Trimming removed 3 bases from V and 4 bases from J, with 12 bases in between. This CDR3 has 14 residues. Germline-derived CDR1 and CDR2 are MNHNS and SASEGT. Approximately 510 ng RNA was reverse transcribed with alpha and beta constant-region primers. Alpha and beta chain libraries were made separately by chain-specific third strand synthesis with multiplexing indices. TCRdb reanalysed the 5' RACE reads using MiXCR and keeps one entry per CDR3 protein. The data contain 9,500 to 15,000 distinct CDR3 sequences, 9.3% of them singletons. This clonotype was detected ten times or more. No cell fractionation was done, so the repertoire covers all unsorted peripheral blood T cells.

The sequencing used blood, collected before antiretroviral therapy. The gene calls are TRBV6-1 and TRBJ1-1; possible D gene TRBD1, 5 bases. The clonotype comes from an adult with HIV infection. The donor label of this sample is uncertain. CDR3 amino acids: CASSETGGTTEAFF. The CDR3 DNA sequence: TGTGCCAGCAGTGAGACGGGAGGGACCACTGAAGCTTTCTTT.